The next 8 T cell receptor beta chains were all read from a single sample in a study of shared clonotypes between healthy human individuals. Here immunoSEQ multiplex PCR was the method, and the copy in TCRdb shows in-frame clones only, minus some. The sample has approximately 1,000,000 clones; approximately 80% are singletons. Sequencing input: memory CD4+ T cells from PBMCs. Sample subset: CD45RA-negative fraction. The receptors come from a man aged 18 to 30 in good health. Some clones in this sample may be carry-over from other donors' samples.

The gene calls are TRBV15 and TRBJ1-3, with a tentative D call TRBD1 (5 bases). The CDR3 consists of 16 residues. Trimming removed 0 bases at V and 0 bases at J, with 9 bases between. Germline CDR1 reads LNHNV; CDR2 reads YYDKDF (reference sequence). This CDR3 reads CATSRDYTGSGNTIYF. Written as DNA, the CDR3 is TGTGCCACCAGCAGAGATTACACAGGCTCTGGAAACACCATATATTTT.

J is TRBJ1-5 and V is TRBV18; D possibly corresponds to TRBD1 (6 bases). Deletions cut 6 bases from V and 3 bases from J, with 9 bases between. The germline CDR1 and CDR2 sequences are KGHSH and LQKENI. The CDR3 contains 13 residues. The CDR3 bases are TGTGCCAGCTCTCGACAGGACAATCAGCCCCAGCATTTT. This codes for CASSRQDNQPQHF. The full variable domain, its missing parts supplied by reference TRBV18 and TRBJ1-5, is NAGVMQNPRHLVRRRGQEARLRCSPMKGHSHVYWYRQLPEEGLKFMVYLQKENIIDESGMPKERFSAEFPKEGPSILRIQQVVRGDSAAYFCASSRQDNQPQHFGDGTRLSIL.

V and J are TRBV6-1 and TRBJ2-7, with 15 bases aligning to TRBD2. The CDR3 sequence is 14 residues long. V was pared by 8 bases and J by 6 bases, with 5 bases of the junction left unmatched. The germline gives CDR1 MNHNS, CDR2 SASEGT. This chain's CDR3 is CASRGLAGGIEQYF. The CDR3 DNA follows: TGTGCCAGCCGAGGACTAGCGGGAGGGATCGAGCAGTACTTC.

The chain is built from TRBV27 and TRBJ2-7, with D possibly being TRBD1 (6 bases). Trimming pared 4 bases from V and 6 bases from J, leaving 16 bases between. Looked up from germline, CDR1 is MNHEY and CDR2 is SMNVEV (reference sequence). The CDR3 contains 14 residues. The CDR3 DNA is TGTGCCAGCAGTTGGGGCAGGGGTCGATCCGAGCAGTACTTC. Its protein is CASSWGRGRSEQYF.

J is TRBJ2-7 and V is TRBV5-5; 14 bases line up with TRBD2. Trimming took 5 bases from V and 12 from J; bases not matched to a gene: 10. Germline V lookup: CDR1 SGHKS, CDR2 YYEKEE (reference sequence). The CDR3 length is 14 residues. The CDR3: CASRRGLAGVDPYF. The CDR3 DNA reads TGTGCCAGCAGAAGGGGACTAGCGGGAGTGGATCCGTACTTC.

This chain uses TRBV14 with TRBJ1-1, with D perhaps TRBD1 (5 bases). Trimming removed 4 bases from V and 1 base from J, with 13 bases in between. In germline, CDR1 is SGHDN, CDR2 FVKESK. This CDR3 is built from 15 residues. The CDR3, as DNA: TGTGCCAGCAGCCTAGACGGGGCGAAGAACACTGAAGCTTTCTTT. Its protein product is CASSLDGAKNTEAFF.

V usage is TRBV6-1 and J usage is TRBJ1-5, with 7 bases lining up with TRBD1. Per the germline V gene, CDR1 is MNHNS and CDR2 is SASEGT. The CDR3 runs to 15 residues. The ends lost 5 bases at V and 7 bases at J; junction bases unmatched: 11. CDR3 in DNA: TGTGCCAGCAGTCTAGGAAGGGGGCAAAGGCAGCCCCAGCATTTT. Translated, it gives CASSLGRGQRQPQHF.

The chain employs TRBV2 and TRBJ2-1, with D perhaps TRBD1 (5 bases). CDR1 is SNHLY and CDR2 is FYNNEI in the germline V gene. V was pared by 1 base and J by 6 bases, with 13 bases between. The CDR3 length is 15 residues. The CDR3 DNA sequence: TGTGCCAGCAGTGAAGAACAGGATCTACTCAATGAGCAGTTCTTC. This translates into CASSEEQDLLNEQFF.